This T cell receptor beta chain was captured by sequencing in a study of Ad26.COV2.S vaccination and SARS-CoV-2 variants. Study in general: Once, or twice with 56 days between doses, Ad26.COV2.S was given intramuscularly.

Specified treatment: 15 to 20 received Ad26.COV2.S at low or high dose, single or two shots; 5 received placebo; per-sample allocation not given. Day 63 after the first vaccine or placebo injection was the time point for sampling. Using immunoSEQ multiplex PCR, the repertoire was profiled, and TCRdb retains in-frame clones only, with some absent. This repertoire shows 350,000 to 450,000 clones, around 89% found once; its top ten account for 1.9%. This clonotype was sampled from a person aged 18-60 years who received the Ad26.COV2.S COVID-19 vaccine or a placebo. The material was peripheral blood, obtained in a trial of Ad26.COV2.S vaccine versus placebo.

As DNA, the CDR3 is TGTGCCACCGCCTACAGAGACTCCACAGATACGCAGTATTTT. This encodes CATAYRDSTDTQYF. The chain combines TRBV6-5 with TRBJ2-3, with D unresolved. Per the germline V gene, CDR1 is MNHEY and CDR2 is SVGAGI. Trimming removed 10 bases from V and 2 bases from J, with 16 bases in between. This CDR3 has 14 residues.